Following are 27 T cell receptor beta chains from one sample sequenced in a study of T cell changes during pregnancy in multiple sclerosis (dated by TCRdb to about 2019). The library was built by means of the immunoSEQ multiplex PCR assay. TCRdb stores this immuneACCESS table with in-frame sequences only. Part of the clones is absent; in the studies checked, under half of the shortfall reflects unresolved V genes, and no reason is known for the rest. Across this sample there are tens of thousands of clones, with approximately 94% seen only once. Less than 5.5% of the sample rests with the top ten. The source material was CD8+ T cells from peripheral blood mononuclear cells, sampled before pregnancy. Every receptor here comes from a female donor with multiple sclerosis, enrolled in a pregnancy study.

The chain employs TRBV4-1 and TRBJ2-1, with 10 bases that match TRBD2. V lost 0 bases to trimming and J lost 5 bases; unmatched junction nucleotides: 7. Germline assignment: CDR1 MGHRA and CDR2 YSYEKL. This CDR3 has 17 amino acids. In nucleotides, the CDR3 is TGCGCCAGCAGCCAAGAAGAGGGTCTAGCGGGGGACAATGAGCAGTTCTTC. Its protein is CASSQEEGLAGDNEQFF.

The gene calls are TRBV5-1 and TRBJ1-1, with 9 bases fitting TRBD1. The CDR3 has 17 amino acids. The ends lost 3 bases at V and 1 base at J; junction bases unmatched: 10. The germline V gene encodes CDR1 SGHRS and CDR2 YFSETQ. The DNA of the CDR3 is TGCGCCAGCAGCTCAGAAAAAAGGGGACAGGGGAACACTGAAGCTTTCTTT. Amino acids: CASSSEKRGQGNTEAFF.

The chain carries TRBV7-9 and TRBJ2-7, with 9 bases that match TRBD2. This CDR3 spans 13 amino acids. V was pared by 11 bases and J by 4 bases, with 9 bases of the junction left unmatched. Germline V gene sequence: CDR1 SEHNR, CDR2 FQNEAQ (reference sequence). CDR3 bases: TGTGCCTCTCGAGCGGGAGGAGCGTACGAGCAGTACTTC. This gives the protein CASRAGGAYEQYF.

The table lists this clone with a few counts. The rearrangement links TRBV5-1 to TRBJ1-1, with D perhaps matching TRBD1 (6 bases). Germline CDR1 is SGHRS and CDR2 is YFSETQ. Trimming left V 3 bases short and J 5 bases short, with 11 bases between. CDR3 size: 13 residues. The CDR3 loop reads CASSWGGGTEAFF. The CDR3 nucleotides read TGCGCCAGCAGCTGGGGAGGGGGGACTGAAGCTTTCTTT.

The rearrangement uses TRBV2 and TRBJ1-1; D is perhaps TRBD1 (5 bases). The CDR3 has 14 residues. V lost 4 bases and J 6 bases, leaving 15 bases between the germline ends. Per the germline V gene, CDR1 is SNHLY and CDR2 is FYNNEI. As DNA, the CDR3 is TGTGCCAGCAGTGTTTCAGGGTTATTCGCTGAAGCTTTCTTT. This sequence encodes CASSVSGLFAEAFF. Full variable domain (outside the CDR3, taken from reference TRBV2 and TRBJ1-1): EPEVTQTPSHQVTQMGQEVILRCVPISNHLYFYWYRQILGQKVEFLVSFYNNEISEKSEIFDDQFSVERPDGSNFTLKIRSTKLEDSAMYFCASSVSGLFAEAFFGQGTRLTVV.

The chain joins TRBV6-1 to TRBJ2-1; a weak D match, TRBD2 (5 bases). Germline V gene data show CDR1 as MNHNS and CDR2 as SASEGT. This CDR3 is 13 amino acids long. Trimming removed 1 base at V and 9 bases at J, with 10 bases between. Here the CDR3 reads CASSEVKGGEQFF. CDR3 bases: TGTGCCAGCAGTGAAGTTAAAGGAGGTGAGCAGTTCTTC.

Here the CDR3 reads CASSSKRGRENTIYF. In DNA, the CDR3 is TGTGCCAGCAGTTCAAAGAGGGGGCGAGAAAACACCATATATTTT. The V call is TRBV27, the J call TRBJ1-3; TRBD1 aligns across 7 bases. CDR1 MNHEY and CDR2 SMNVEV come from the germline V gene (reference sequence). V was pared by 4 bases and J by 6 bases, with 9 bases of the junction left unmatched. The CDR3 totals 15 residues.

The chain couples TRBV28 to TRBJ1-1; D not resolved. With 6 bases removed from V and 4 bases from J, the gap between germline ends came to 6 bases. The CDR3 spans 11 residues. The germline V gene has CDR1 MDHEN and CDR2 SYDVKM. The CDR3 loop is CASRSGTEAFF. For the CDR3, the DNA is TGTGCCAGCAGGTCAGGCACTGAAGCTTTCTTT.

The chain employs TRBV21-1 and TRBJ1-1; the DNA was not used to check the table's D call, TRBD1. TRBV21-1 represents a pseudogene. CDR3 length: 12 amino acids. CDR3: CASNRVATEAFF. The CDR3 DNA is TGTGCCAGCAACAGGGTCGCCACTGAAGCTTTCTTT.

The gene calls are TRBV27 and TRBJ1-1, with 7 bases identical to TRBD1. Germline V CDR1 and CDR2: MNHEY, SMNVEV (reference sequence). The CDR3 extends over 16 amino acids. Trimming removed 6 bases from V and 4 bases from J; junction bases left unmatched: 14. The chain's CDR3 is CASSPYYNNRGTEAFF. CDR3 coding DNA: TGTGCCAGCAGCCCATATTATAATAACAGGGGCACTGAAGCTTTCTTT.

This chain uses TRBV30 with TRBJ1-3, with a possible D match to TRBD1 (6 bases). Germline-derived CDR1 and CDR2 are GTSNPN and SVGIG (reference sequence). This CDR3 comprises 17 residues. Trimming left V 2 bases short and J 3 bases short, with 20 bases between. This CDR3 is CAWSNFGGQNFGNTIYF. CDR3 DNA sequence: TGTGCCTGGAGTAATTTCGGGGGGCAGAATTTTGGAAACACCATATATTTT.

The J gene is TRBJ2-7, the V gene TRBV28, with D perhaps matching TRBD2 (6 bases). This CDR3 has 12 amino acids. V lost 6 bases to trimming and J lost 7 bases, with 13 bases between them. The germline gives CDR1 MDHEN, CDR2 SYDVKM. CDR3 residues: CASSPGVLEQYF. The CDR3 bases are TGTGCCAGCAGCCCGGGGGTCTTGGAGCAGTACTTC.

The chain is built from TRBV19 and TRBJ2-1, with TRBD2 identical over 7 bases. After removal of 3 bases from V and 5 bases from J, the junction contained 10 bases not matched to a gene. CDR1 is LNHDA and CDR2 is SQIVND in the germline V gene (reference sequence). CDR3 length: 16 amino acids. CDR3: CASSISGEGMNNEQFF. CDR3 sequence (DNA): TGTGCCAGTAGTATCTCGGGGGAGGGAATGAACAATGAGCAGTTCTTC.

CDR3 protein: CASSVDSGGFYEQYF. The CDR3 DNA sequence: TGTGCCAGCAGCGTAGATAGCGGGGGTTTCTACGAGCAGTACTTC. The chain couples TRBV9 to TRBJ2-7, with 9 bases fitting TRBD2. In germline, CDR1 is SGDLS, CDR2 YYNGEE. J was trimmed by 3 bases and V by 0 bases; bases with no gene match: 4. This CDR3 is 15 amino acids long.

The chain recombines TRBV27 with TRBJ1-5; D is unclear. This CDR3 contains 15 residues. Germline lookup yields CDR1 MNHEY and CDR2 SMNVEV (reference sequence). Between the trimmed V and J ends, which lost 1 base and 3 bases, there was a span of 10 bases. Here the CDR3 DNA reads TGTGCCAGCAGTTTATGGGCCCTAAACAATCAGCCCCAGCATTTT. Encoded protein: CASSLWALNNQPQHF.

The chain combines TRBV5-6 with TRBJ1-2, with 7 bases matching TRBD1. This CDR3 spans 15 amino acids. CDR1 and CDR2 (germline): SGHDT, YYEEEE. V was clipped by 4 bases and J by 1 base; unmatched bases: 7. CDR3 sequence: CASSDPTGNNYGYTF. Here the CDR3 DNA reads TGTGCCAGCAGCGATCCGACAGGGAATAACTATGGCTACACCTTC.

This clone was seen only a few times. The gene calls are TRBV5-4 and TRBJ1-1, with 8 nucleotides matching TRBD1. CDR3 length: 14 amino acids. Looked up from germline, CDR1 is SGHNT and CDR2 is YYREEE (reference sequence). V lost 4 bases, J lost 5 bases, and 7 bases stayed unmatched. CDR3 sequence reads: CASSPGTGPTEAFF. The CDR3 coding sequence is TGTGCCAGCAGCCCCGGGACAGGTCCGACTGAAGCTTTCTTT.

The CDR3: CASSRGAGVYEQYF. Here the CDR3 DNA reads TGTGCCAGCAGCCGCGGAGCGGGAGTATACGAGCAGTACTTC. This chain joins TRBV7-9 and TRBJ2-7; 8 bases align to TRBD2. The CDR3 consists of 14 residues. Trimming took 5 bases from V and 4 from J; bases not matched to a gene: 7. Germline V CDR1 and CDR2: SEHNR, FQNEAQ (reference sequence).

The chain is built from TRBV7-6 and TRBJ2-7; 7 nucleotides align to TRBD1. The J segment lost 0 bases and the V segment lost 3 bases, leaving 2 bases of the junction unmatched. Germline CDR1 SGHVS, CDR2 FNYEAQ. The CDR3 is made up of 14 amino acids. Written as DNA, the CDR3 is TGTGCCAGCAGCTTCCGGGACAGCTCCTACGAGCAGTACTTC. Protein product: CASSFRDSSYEQYF. The variable domain in full, completed from reference TRBV7-6 and TRBJ2-7, reads GAGVSQSPRYKVTKRGQDVALRCDPISGHVSLYWYRQALGQGPEFLTYFNYEAQQDKSGLPNDRFSAERPEGSISTLTIQRTEQRDSAMYRCASSFRDSSYEQYFGPGTRLTVT.

V is TRBV15 and J is TRBJ2-1; TRBD2 matches 7 bases. Germline CDR1 and CDR2: LNHNV and YYDKDF (reference sequence). The trim removed 0 bases at V and 4 bases at J, leaving 9 bases unmatched. This CDR3 comprises 17 residues. The CDR3 sequence is CATSRDLGSGSYNEQFF. DNA of the CDR3: TGTGCCACCAGCAGAGATCTGGGTAGCGGGTCGTACAATGAGCAGTTCTTC.

The gene calls are TRBV28 and TRBJ2-3; tentative D call: TRBD2 (5 bases). The length of the CDR3 is 17 residues. Trimming shortened V by 4 bases and J by 5 bases, and 22 bases separated the two germline ends. CDR1 is MDHEN, CDR2 SYDVKM, per germline. Here the CDR3 reads CASSYTLAAPLQDTQYF. In DNA, the CDR3 is TGTGCCAGCAGTTACACCCTAGCTGCTCCTCTACAAGATACGCAGTATTTT.

J is TRBJ2-5 and V is TRBV7-2; 9 positions agree with TRBD1. The germline V gene encodes CDR1 SGHTA and CDR2 FQGNSA. Losses at the gene ends were 4 bases for V and 5 bases for J; bases not matched to a gene: 8. CDR3 length: 15 amino acids. CDR3 DNA sequence: TGTGCCAGCAGCTCATTAACAGGGGGCCGGGAGACCCAGTACTTC. Its protein product is CASSSLTGGRETQYF.

The CDR3 is CSVGGDSYEQYF. Here the CDR3 DNA reads TGCAGCGTTGGGGGAGACTCCTACGAGCAGTACTTC. This chain links TRBV29-1 with TRBJ2-7, with D possibly TRBD2 on 5 matching bases. The germline V gene has CDR1 SQVTM and CDR2 ANQGSEA. V gave up 4 bases and J gave up 0 bases, with 7 bases separating them. The CDR3 has 12 amino acids.

The chain is built from TRBV19 and TRBJ1-5; possibly TRBD1 for D (5 bases). The CDR3 is made up of 14 amino acids. V lost 6 bases and J lost 10, with 19 bases in between. Germline CDR1 LNHDA, CDR2 SQIVND (reference sequence). CDR3 region: CASSHGGLEPPQHF. Written as DNA, the CDR3 is TGTGCCAGTAGCCACGGGGGGTTGGAGCCACCCCAGCATTTT.

The rearrangement uses TRBV27 and TRBJ2-1; 10 bases agree with TRBD1. V shed 6 bases, J shed 3 bases, and the junction held 5 bases outside the gene matches. The CDR3 is 15 amino acids. CDR1 is MNHEY, CDR2 SMNVEV, per germline (reference sequence). CDR3 amino acids: CASRPGTGVYNEQFF. CDR3 in DNA: TGTGCCAGCAGACCCGGGACAGGGGTCTACAATGAGCAGTTCTTC.

The rearrangement joins TRBV4-3 to TRBJ2-2, with D possibly TRBD2 on 6 matching bases. Germline loops: CDR1 LGHNA, CDR2 YSLEER. Trimming left V 0 bases short and J 4 bases short, with 6 bases between. The CDR3 spans 14 residues. CDR3 DNA: TGCGCCAGCAGCCAAGACGGGGGCACCGGGGAGCTGTTTTTT. Encoded protein: CASSQDGGTGELFF.

The chain uses TRBV7-2 and TRBJ2-1; 7 bases match TRBD2. The germline V gene encodes CDR1 SGHTA and CDR2 FQGNSA. This CDR3 has 16 residues. V shed 1 base, J shed 4 bases, and the junction held 7 bases outside the gene matches. DNA for the CDR3: TGTGCCAGCAGCTTAGGGGTCGGGAGGCCTTACAATGAGCAGTTCTTC. The encoded protein is CASSLGVGRPYNEQFF. The whole variable domain, filled in from reference TRBV7-2 and TRBJ2-1, reads GAGVSQSPSNKVTEKGKDVELRCDPISGHTALYWYRQSLGQGLEFLIYFQGNSAPDKSGLPSDRFSAERTGGSVSTLTIQRTQQEDSAVYLCASSLGVGRPYNEQFFGPGTRLTVL.